Following are 28 T cell receptor beta chains from one sample sequenced in a study of Tregs in tolerant kidney transplant recipients. Repertoires were generated with immunoSEQ multiplex PCR, while TCRdb's copy carries only in-frame clones and drops some. The sample features about 23,000 clones, with under 5% in its top ten. Related graft donors supplied nonmyeloablative bone marrow transplants, and mixed chimerism was transient. The specimen was CD4+ T cells from blood (PBMCs), collected 6 months after the transplant. The receptor source for this set is a human patient who received a combined kidney and bone marrow transplant. A subset of T cells may come from the graft donor.

Note on this clone: From the germline J gene comes the end of the CDR3, since the read stops 3 residues before it. The chain couples TRBV30 to TRBJ1-2; 7 positions match TRBD1. The CDR3 covers 13 residues. Germline V gene sequence: CDR1 GTSNPN, CDR2 SVGIG (reference sequence). The ends lost 4 bases at V and 2 bases at J; junction bases unmatched: 4. The CDR3 loop is CAWTGTENYGYTF. Partial CDR3 DNA: TGTGCCTGGACCGGGACAGAGAACTATGGC.

For this clone: The sequenced fragment ends 3 residues before the CDR3 boundary, so the rest is inferred from the germline J gene. The rearrangement joins TRBV7-6 to TRBJ2-5; TRBD1 matches at 9 bases. V gave up 0 bases and J gave up 5 bases; unmatched junction bases: 7. The germline V gene encodes CDR1 SGHVS and CDR2 FNYEAQ. This CDR3 contains 16 residues. The sequenced CDR3 bases are TGTGCCAGCAGCTTAGCGCCAACAGGGGGCTGGGAGACC. Residues: CASSLAPTGGWET. The complete CDR3 sequence is CASSLAPTGGWETQYF.

To note about this clone: The observed sequence ends 3 residues before the CDR3 terminus, with the missing tail filled in from the germline J gene. This chain uses TRBV18 with TRBJ2-1; 11 bases are shared with TRBD2. The CDR3 has 15 residues. J was trimmed by 4 bases and V by 1 base; bases with no gene match: 0. CDR1 is KGHSH, CDR2 LQKENI, per germline. The sequenced CDR3 bases are TGTGCCAGCTCACCACTAGCGGGGGGGTACAATGAG. Amino acid sequence: CASSPLAGGYNE. The entire CDR3 protein reads CASSPLAGGYNEQFF.

On this clone itself: The CDR3 is cut off 3 residues early in the read; its end comes from the germline J gene. The J gene is TRBJ2-7, the V gene TRBV2; the D gene is possibly TRBD2 (5 bases). The CDR3 is made up of 13 amino acids. V was trimmed by 6 bases and J by 5 bases, leaving 14 bases between them. Germline V lookup: CDR1 SNHLY, CDR2 FYNNEI. This chain's CDR3 is CASRDWRFDEQYF. CDR3 bases read: TGTGCCAGCAGGGACTGGAGATTCGACGAG.

Concerning this clone itself: The CDR3 goes on 3 residues after the read ends, and that part is filled in from the germline J gene. The chain carries TRBV5-1 and TRBJ1-5; D possibly corresponds to TRBD1 (6 bases). This CDR3 region has 13 residues. The V end was cut by 4 bases, the J end by 6 bases, with 11 bases between. Germline V gene sequence: CDR1 SGHRS, CDR2 YFSETQ. The sequenced part of the CDR3 DNA is TGCGCCAGCAGCAGGGGGGGAGTTCAGCCC. It codes for CASSRGGVQP. The full CDR3 is CASSRGGVQPQHF.

As regards this clone: The read finishes 3 residues shy of the CDR3 end, and the germline J gene is used to complete it. The chain recombines TRBV7-2 with TRBJ2-3, with D unclear. The germline V and J ends were trimmed by 5 bases and 1 base, with 10 bases remaining between them. This CDR3 has 14 amino acids. Germline V CDR1 and CDR2: SGHTA, FQGNSA. CDR3 bases read: TGTGCCAGCAGCCAACAGCAGGGCACAGATACG. Translating gives CASSQQQGTDT. The full CDR3 reads CASSQQQGTDTQYF.

A word on this clone: The CDR3 extends 3 residues past the end of the read, so its final part is completed from the germline J gene. The V call is TRBV5-1, the J call TRBJ1-3, with 7 bases that match TRBD1. V gave up 2 bases and J gave up 2 bases; unmatched junction bases: 1. Looked up from germline, CDR1 is SGHRS and CDR2 is YFSETQ. This CDR3 is built from 14 residues. The CDR3: CASSLTGAGNTIYF. Incomplete CDR3 DNA: TGCGCCAGCAGCTTAACAGGGGCTGGAAACACC. The variable domain in full, with the rest retrieved from reference TRBV5-1 and TRBJ1-3, is KAGVTQTPRYLIKTRGQQVTLSCSPISGHRSVSWYQQTPGQGLQFLFEYFSETQRNKGNFPGRFSGRQFSNSRSEMNVSTLELGDSALYLCASSLTGAGNTIYFGEGSWLTVV.

Comments on this clone: The read ends 3 residues shy of where the CDR3 ends; the end is completed using the germline J gene. This rearrangement joins TRBV7-9 to TRBJ1-5, with TRBD1 as a possible D gene (5 bases). V gave up 5 bases and J gave up 7 bases, with 15 bases separating them. Germline-derived CDR1 and CDR2 are SEHNR and FQNEAQ (reference sequence). The CDR3 totals 14 residues. Here the CDR3 reads CASSLQGDGQPQHF. The sequenced CDR3 bases are TGTGCCAGCAGCCTTCAGGGCGACGGCCAGCCC.

This clone is medium-sized by frequency. The CDR3 extends 3 residues past the end of the read, so its final part is completed from the germline J gene. Other DNA sequences within the sample encode an identical CDR3. This sequence joins TRBV18 and TRBJ1-5, with TRBD1 identical over 8 bases. CDR1 and CDR2 (germline): KGHSH, LQKENI. This CDR3 contains 15 residues. The V and J ends lost 3 bases and 2 bases, in that order; junction bases with no gene match: 3. CDR3 sequence: CASSPDRGGNQPQHF. The covered CDR3 bases are TGTGCCAGCTCACCCGACAGGGGTGGCAATCAGCCC.

This clone counts as medium-sized (0.01 to 0.1%) by frequency. The read halts 3 residues ahead of the CDR3 end, with the missing end drawn from the germline J gene. V gene TRBV12-3 or TRBV12-4 combines with J gene TRBJ2-6; 9 bases line up with TRBD1. This CDR3 is built from 18 residues. V was pared by 5 bases and J by 1 base, with 9 bases of the junction left unmatched. The covered CDR3 bases are TGTGCCAGCAGTCAGGGACAGGGAGGTTGGTCTGGGGCCAACGTC. Translating gives CASSQGQGGWSGANV. The full CDR3 protein reads CASSQGQGGWSGANVLTF.

Regarding this clone: Coverage ceases 3 residues before the CDR3 finishes, and the germline J gene fills in the end. The rearrangement joins TRBV2 to TRBJ2-3; 15 positions agree with TRBD2. V dropped 6 bases and J dropped 4; count of bases not matched to a gene: 5. CDR3 length: 16 amino acids. Germline CDR1 is SNHLY and CDR2 is FYNNEI. The covered CDR3 bases are TGTGCCAGCAGCCTCGGGACTAGCGGGAGGTCAGATACG. This codes for CASSLGTSGRSDT. The complete CDR3 reads CASSLGTSGRSDTQYF.

To note about this clone: The sequence runs out 3 residues before the end of the CDR3; the remainder is reconstructed from the germline J gene. This chain links TRBV5-1 with TRBJ2-5; no definite D call. Germline V gene lookup returns CDR1 SGHRS and CDR2 YFSETQ. The CDR3 length is 13 residues. Between the trimmed V and J ends, which lost 1 base and 4 bases, there was a span of 8 bases. The CDR3 is CASSLWKGETQYF. The DNA read from the CDR3 is TGCGCCAGCAGCTTGTGGAAGGGAGAGACC.

Concerning this clone itself: Sequencing ends 3 residues short of the CDR3 end; the germline J gene provides the rest. This chain uses TRBV30 with TRBJ1-6; D is perhaps TRBD1 (6 bases). The CDR3 has 16 residues. Germline V gene data show CDR1 as GTSNPN and CDR2 as SVGIG (reference sequence). V was clipped by 3 bases and J by 8 bases, with 20 bases between them. The CDR3 DNA, read in part, is TGTGCCTGGAGGGGGGAACAGGGAGAGGGGCATTCACCC. As protein: CAWRGEQGEGHSP. The CDR3 as a whole reads CAWRGEQGEGHSPLHF.

As concerns this clone: The read finishes 3 residues shy of the CDR3 end, and the germline J gene is used to complete it. The chain is built from TRBV10-3 and TRBJ2-6; tentatively, D is TRBD1 (6 bases). Trimming shortened V by 3 bases and J by 0 bases, and 15 bases separated the two germline ends. Per germline, CDR1 ENHRY and CDR2 SYGVKD. The CDR3 runs 18 residues. This chain's CDR3 is CAISESGQQNSGANVLTF. CDR3 DNA (partial): TGTGCCATCAGTGAATCTGGACAGCAAAACTCTGGGGCCAACGTC.

As for this clone: With the read ending 3 residues before the CDR3 end, the germline J gene is used to fill in that end. The chain recombines TRBV2 with TRBJ2-5; no clear D gene. Trimming cost V 1 base and J 1 base, with 4 bases left between them. This CDR3 has 13 residues. Germline V CDR1 and CDR2: SNHLY, FYNNEI. The CDR3 loop is CASSEDSQETQYF. The sequenced CDR3 bases are TGTGCCAGCAGTGAAGACAGCCAAGAGACC.

As to this clone: The CDR3 end lies 3 residues beyond the end of the read and is filled in from the germline J gene. The gene calls are TRBV5-1 and TRBJ1-1, with 8 bases aligning to TRBD1. The CDR3 sequence is 16 residues long. V shed 0 bases and J 1 base; nucleotides not matched to a gene: 5. Germline CDR1 reads SGHRS; CDR2 reads YFSETQ. CDR3 region: CASSLAIGTGNTEAFF. CDR3 DNA, as far as it was read: TGCGCCAGCAGCTTGGCCATCGGGACAGGGAACACTGAA.

As to this clone: The read terminates 3 residues before the CDR3 end, so the remaining end is supplied by the germline J gene. The J gene is TRBJ1-3, the V gene TRBV18; D is ambiguous. CDR3 size: 15 residues. Looked up from germline, CDR1 is KGHSH and CDR2 is LQKENI. The V end was cut by 3 bases, the J end by 0 bases, with 9 bases between. CDR3 amino acids: CASSPSRSSGNTIYF. The part of the CDR3 DNA that was read is TGTGCCAGCTCACCGAGCAGGAGCTCTGGAAACACC.

Details on this clone: The sequenced fragment ends 3 residues before the CDR3 boundary, so the rest is inferred from the germline J gene. V usage is TRBV18 and J usage is TRBJ2-1; 10 bases are shared with TRBD2. The CDR3 has 16 amino acids. After removal of 5 bases from V and 6 bases from J, the junction contained 10 bases not matched to a gene. CDR1 KGHSH and CDR2 LQKENI come from the germline V gene. CDR3: CASSSTAGGPVNEQFF. The DNA read from the CDR3 is TGTGCCAGCTCATCGACAGCGGGAGGGCCGGTCAATGAG.

For this clone: The read comes to an end 3 residues before the CDR3 does, leaving the germline J gene to fill in the end. The same CDR3 arises from other DNA sequences in this sample as well. V usage is TRBV2 and J usage is TRBJ1-1; D gene unclear. V was clipped by 4 bases and J by 1 base, with 10 bases between them. This CDR3 contains 14 residues. The germline gives CDR1 SNHLY, CDR2 FYNNEI. The CDR3 region is CASSVRGGNTEAFF. CDR3 DNA, as far as it was read: TGTGCCAGCAGTGTGCGGGGAGGGAACACTGAA.

To note about this clone: The CDR3 is cut off 3 residues early in the read; its end comes from the germline J gene. This sequence joins TRBV18 and TRBJ2-5; TRBD2 matches at 10 bases. The length of the CDR3 is 16 residues. The V segment lost 3 bases and the J segment 4 bases; nucleotides outside the gene matches: 8. The germline CDR1 and CDR2 sequences are KGHSH and LQKENI. This CDR3 is CASSPLSSGGGETQYF. The sequenced CDR3 bases are TGTGCCAGCTCACCTCTATCTAGCGGGGGTGGAGAGACC.

Notes on this clone: The read halts 3 residues ahead of the CDR3 end, with the missing end drawn from the germline J gene. The V gene is TRBV20-1, the J gene TRBJ1-1; D gene unclear. V was pared by 6 bases and J by 7 bases, with 12 bases between. The CDR3 has 11 residues. The germline V gene has CDR1 DFQATT and CDR2 SNEGSKA (reference sequence). The CDR3 sequence is CSAPDEGEAFF. The covered CDR3 bases are TGCAGTGCCCCCGACGAGGGTGAA.

Notes on this clone: Read data end 3 residues before the CDR3 end; the end is taken from the germline J gene. The chain is built from TRBV6-2 or TRBV6-3 and TRBJ2-7, with TRBD1 matching over 7 bases. Germline V gene data show CDR1 as MNHEY and CDR2 as SVGEGT. This CDR3 has 16 amino acids. J lost 3 bases, V lost 7 bases, and 15 bases had no gene match. The CDR3: CASNLETGTDVYEQYF. The sequenced part of the CDR3 DNA is TGTGCCAGCAATCTAGAAACCGGGACAGACGTCTACGAG.

A remark on this clone: The missing CDR3 end, 3 residues past where the read stops, is filled in from the germline J gene. This chain joins TRBV2 and TRBJ1-3; D perhaps matches TRBD1 (5 bases). V was trimmed by 6 bases and J by 0 bases, leaving 15 bases between them. Germline values: CDR1 SNHLY, CDR2 FYNNEI. The CDR3 contains 16 residues. The CDR3 sequence: CASSPLRTPSGNTIYF. The CDR3 bases that were read are TGTGCCAGCAGCCCACTCCGGACACCCTCTGGAAACACC.

A remark on this clone: Sequencing ends 3 residues short of the CDR3 end; the germline J gene provides the rest. This sequence joins TRBV19 and TRBJ2-1; 9 positions agree with TRBD2. The V segment lost 4 bases and the J segment 1 base; nucleotides outside the gene matches: 2. The CDR3 runs to 15 residues. The germline V gene has CDR1 LNHDA and CDR2 SQIVND (reference sequence). The CDR3 protein is CASSTTSGSYNEQFF. Partial CDR3 DNA: TGTGCCAGTAGTACGACTAGCGGTTCCTACAATGAG.

Note on this clone: The CDR3 end lies 3 residues beyond the end of the read and is filled in from the germline J gene. The chain employs TRBV7-2 and TRBJ2-1; 12 bases agree with TRBD2. The germline gives CDR1 SGHTA, CDR2 FQGNSA. The CDR3 loop spans 15 amino acids. V shed 5 bases, J shed 9 bases, and the junction held 8 bases outside the gene matches. Partial CDR3 DNA: TGTGCCAGCAGCGCCCCTAGCGGGGGGGCCCCTGAG. This encodes CASSAPSGGAPE. The whole CDR3 reads CASSAPSGGAPEQFF.

Turning to this clone: The read terminates 3 residues ahead of where the CDR3 ends, so the germline J gene completes it. This chain joins TRBV7-8 and TRBJ1-5, with D unresolved. The germline gives CDR1 SGHVS, CDR2 FQNEAQ. The CDR3 spans 12 residues. The ends were cut back, 5 bases at V and 4 bases at J, with 6 bases in the middle. This chain's CDR3 is CASSGLNQPQHF. The sequenced CDR3 bases are TGTGCCAGCAGCGGTCTAAATCAGCCC.

On this clone itself: From the germline J gene comes the end of the CDR3, since the read stops 3 residues before it. The J gene is TRBJ2-3, the V gene TRBV10-1; 11 bases are shared with TRBD2. The V gene end was trimmed by 0 bases and the J gene end by 2 bases; junction bases not matched to a gene: 4. CDR1 and CDR2 from the germline V gene are WNHNN and SYGVQD (reference sequence). The CDR3 runs 17 residues. The part of the CDR3 DNA that was read is TGCGCCAGCAGTGAGTCGACTAGCGGGACGTACACAGATACG. This encodes CASSESTSGTYTDT. The whole CDR3 region reads CASSESTSGTYTDTQYF.

Details on this clone: The DNA ends 3 residues before the CDR3 does, and the rest of the CDR3 is filled in from the germline J gene. V and J are TRBV20-1 and TRBJ2-7; the match to TRBD1 covers 9 bases. Trimming removed 6 bases from V and 3 bases from J; junction bases left unmatched: 9. This CDR3 has 14 amino acids. Germline loops: CDR1 DFQATT, CDR2 SNEGSKA (reference sequence). CDR3 protein: CSALRTGEFYEQYF. The CDR3 DNA, read in part, is TGCAGTGCCCTTCGGACAGGGGAGTTCTACGAG.